This T cell receptor beta chain was found in a study of CD4 T cells in relation to SARS-CoV-2 and coronaviruses. Overall study context: The restricting HLA molecule for shared crossreactive spike epitopes was mapped. Findings of the study overall: No donor gave both pre-pandemic and post-infection samples. This crossreactivity analysis covered spike protein alone, no other viral proteins. Monoreactive clones expanded significantly more to SARS-CoV-2 than crossreactive clones did.

As concerns this clone: What it recognizes is unknown.

CD4+ T cells from unexposed donors were obtained before the COVID-19 pandemic (2011-2018). The repertoire was sequenced with immunoSEQ multiplex PCR; TCRdb's copy has only in-frame clones and lacks some. The sample contains approximately 70,000 clones, approximately 95% of which appear only once. The sequence came from a human donor in good health. Specimen: naive CD4+ T cells from PBMCs. Subset denoted: naive CD4+ T cells isolated by negative enrichment.

The CDR3 sequence: CATRSDSNQPQHF. The DNA for the CDR3 is TGTGCCACCAGGAGCGACAGCAATCAGCCCCAGCATTTT. The chain has TRBV15 and TRBJ1-5; D gene ambiguous. Germline V lookup: CDR1 LNHNV, CDR2 YYDKDF (reference sequence). The germline V and J ends were trimmed by 6 bases and 1 base, with 7 bases remaining between them. The CDR3 runs to 13 residues. The full variable domain, its missing parts supplied by reference TRBV15 and TRBJ1-5, is DAMVIQNPRYQVTQFGKPVTLSCSQTLNHNVMYWYQQKSSQAPKLLFHYYDKDFNNEADTPDNFQSRRPNTSFCFLDIRSPGLGDTAMYLCATRSDSNQPQHFGDGTRLSIL.